The rows below give T cell receptor beta chains drawn from one sample of a study of T-cell reconstitution after alpha-beta-depleted transplantation in children. In TCRdb, the PCR reads were re-called with MiXCR into one record per CDR3 protein. The sample includes about 440,000 distinct CDR3 sequences, 43% of them seen just once. The material was PBMCs, obtained before TCRalphabeta/CD19-depleted stem cell transplant. These receptors originate from a girl under 10 years old with aplastic anemia, due to receive a stem cell transplant. The CDR3 runs from the conserved cysteine through the conserved F or W. A D gene is named only where the DNA matches it firmly. Not every row has a clone size; where given, it reads once, few, many or a size class.

J	V	D	size	CDR3	DNA
TRBJ2-7	TRBV12-3/TRBV12-4	-	-	CASSSPGLPLGDEQYF	TGTGCCAGCAGTTCTCCGGGACTCCCCCTGGGTGACGAGCAGTACTTC
TRBJ2-5	TRBV20-1	TRBD1	-	CSEGAETQYF	TGCAGCGAGGGGGCGGAGACCCAGTACTTC
TRBJ2-4	TRBV15	-	-	CATSRRDRNIQYF	TGTGCCACCAGCCGGAGGGACAGAAACATTCAGTACTTC
TRBJ1-1	TRBV5-6	TRBD1	many	CASSFRGLGTEAFF	TGTGCCAGCAGCTTCAGGGGGCTTGGCACTGAAGCTTTCTTT
TRBJ2-6	TRBV29-1	-	-	CSVDVGGANVLTF	TGCAGCGTTGATGTGGGGGGGGCCAATGTCCTGACTTTC
TRBJ1-2	TRBV4-1	-	-	CASSQPLRGGYTF	TGCGCCAGCAGCCAACCCCTCCGCGGTGGCTACACCTTC
TRBJ1-1	TRBV3-1	TRBD1	-	CASSQGRDRWNTEAFF	TGTGCCAGCAGCCAAGGACGGGACAGGTGGAACACTGAAGCTTTCTTT
TRBJ2-7	TRBV27	TRBD1	-	CASSFNPGQGFYEQYF	TGTGCCAGCAGTTTTAATCCGGGACAGGGGTTCTACGAGCAGTACTTC
TRBJ1-4	TRBV6-5	-	-	CASSSRGGGEKLFF	TGTGCCAGCAGCTCCCGTGGGGGTGGTGAAAAACTGTTTTTT
TRBJ2-5	TRBV20-1	TRBD2	-	CSGTSGMETQYF	TGCAGTGGGACTAGCGGGATGGAGACCCAGTACTTC
TRBJ2-3	TRBV20-1	TRBD2	many	CSARDPTSGRDTQYF	TGCAGTGCTAGAGATCCTACTAGCGGGAGAGATACGCAGTATTTT
TRBJ2-5	TRBV5-1	-	few	CASSPPGMETQYF	TGCGCCAGCAGCCCCCCAGGTATGGAGACCCAGTACTTC
TRBJ2-7	TRBV7-2	TRBD1	many	CASSFQTGTGSHEQYF	TGTGCCAGCAGCTTTCAAACCGGGACAGGGAGCCACGAGCAGTACTTC
TRBJ2-7	TRBV5-1	TRBD2	once	CASSFGLAREQYF	TGCGCCAGCAGCTTCGGACTAGCGCGCGAGCAGTACTTC
TRBJ2-1	TRBV29-1	-	-	CSADSGRGGNEQFF	TGCAGCGCCGATTCGGGACGGGGTGGGAATGAGCAGTTCTTC
TRBJ2-2	TRBV11-2	-	many	CASSLAGDTGELFF	TGTGCCAGCAGCTTAGCGGGGGACACCGGGGAGCTGTTTTTT
TRBJ2-3	TRBV30	TRBD2	-	CAWSVRTGGRADTQYF	TGTGCCTGGAGTGTAAGGACCGGCGGGAGGGCAGATACGCAGTATTTT
TRBJ2-7	TRBV5-1	-	-	CASSLANTGSYEQYF	TGCGCCAGCAGCTTGGCCAATACCGGCAGCTACGAGCAGTACTTC
TRBJ2-7	TRBV5-1	-	many	CASSLSVPSYEQYF	TGCGCCAGCAGCTTGTCGGTGCCTTCCTACGAGCAGTACTTC
TRBJ2-3	TRBV20-1	TRBD2	-	CSAQLAGAATQYF	TGCAGTGCCCAACTAGCGGGAGCCGCTACGCAGTATTTT
TRBJ2-1	TRBV4-1	-	-	CASSQDREVEQFF	TGCGCCAGCAGCCAAGACAGGGAGGTAGAGCAGTTCTTC
TRBJ2-7	TRBV6-1	TRBD1	-	CASSRDRDYEQYF	TGTGCCAGCAGTCGCGACAGGGACTACGAGCAGTACTTC
TRBJ2-7	TRBV20-1	-	-	CSARGDEQYF	TGCAGTGCTAGGGGGGACGAGCAGTACTTC
TRBJ2-2	TRBV6-1	-	few	CASWGVQNTGELFF	TGTGCTAGCTGGGGGGTTCAGAACACCGGGGAGCTGTTTTTT
TRBJ1-1	TRBV6-5	-	-	CASSPRGARFTEAFF	TGTGCCAGCAGTCCCCGTGGAGCGCGTTTCACTGAAGCTTTCTTT
TRBJ1-2	TRBV9	-	once	CASSVDIQNGYTF	TGTGCCAGCAGCGTAGATATACAGAATGGCTACACCTTC
TRBJ2-3	TRBV12-3/TRBV12-4	TRBD2	many	CASSSSSGYSTDTQYF	TGTGCCAGCAGTTCCTCTAGCGGGTATAGCACAGATACGCAGTATTTT
TRBJ2-6	TRBV4-2	TRBD2	-	CASSQRGSGLGSGANVLTF	TGTGCCAGCAGCCAAAGGGGTAGCGGGCTGGGCTCTGGGGCCAACGTCCTGACTTTC
TRBJ1-2	TRBV28	TRBD1	few	CASSPPTGRGAGYTF	TGTGCCAGCAGTCCACCGACAGGGCGAGGGGCTGGCTACACCTTC
TRBJ2-3	TRBV7-8	TRBD2	many	CASRKLAGEADTQYF	TGTGCCAGCAGAAAACTAGCGGGAGAGGCGGATACGCAGTATTTT
TRBJ2-3	TRBV2	-	many	CASGLMVLGAFTDTQYF	TGTGCCAGCGGTCTCATGGTATTGGGGGCCTTCACAGATACGCAGTATTTT
TRBJ2-1	TRBV20-1	TRBD2	few	CSAREGSGGAHEQFF	TGCAGTGCTAGAGAGGGCAGCGGGGGGGCCCATGAGCAGTTCTTC
TRBJ2-2	TRBV5-1	-	many	CASSSQGGENTGELFF	TGCGCCAGCAGTTCACAGGGCGGTGAGAACACCGGGGAGCTGTTTTTT
TRBJ2-2	TRBV7-3	TRBD1	-	CASSPTAGQGGTGELFF	TGTGCCAGCAGCCCCACAGCCGGACAGGGCGGCACCGGGGAGCTGTTTTTT
TRBJ1-5	TRBV4-1	-	-	CASSQDRVLEPQHF	TGCGCCAGCAGCCAAGATAGGGTTCTTGAGCCCCAGCATTTT
TRBJ2-3	TRBV11-2	TRBD2	few	CASSFTGGGTQYF	TGTGCCAGCAGCTTTACTGGGGGGGGTACGCAGTATTTT